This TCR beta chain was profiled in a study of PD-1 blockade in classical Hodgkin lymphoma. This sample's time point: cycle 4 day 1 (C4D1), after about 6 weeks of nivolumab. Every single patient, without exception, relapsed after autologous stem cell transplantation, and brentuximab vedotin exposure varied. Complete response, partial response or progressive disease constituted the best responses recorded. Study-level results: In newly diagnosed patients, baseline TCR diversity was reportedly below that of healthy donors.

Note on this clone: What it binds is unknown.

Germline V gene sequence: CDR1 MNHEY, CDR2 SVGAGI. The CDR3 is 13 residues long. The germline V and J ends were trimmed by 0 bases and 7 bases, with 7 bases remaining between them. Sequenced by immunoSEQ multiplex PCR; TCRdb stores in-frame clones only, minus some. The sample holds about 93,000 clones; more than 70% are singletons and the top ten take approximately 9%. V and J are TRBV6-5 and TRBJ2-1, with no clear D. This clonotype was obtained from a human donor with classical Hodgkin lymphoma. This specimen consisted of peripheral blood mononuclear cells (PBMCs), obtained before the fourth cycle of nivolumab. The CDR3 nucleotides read TGTGCCAGCAGTTACTCAATTTGGAATGAGCAGTTCTTC. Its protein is CASSYSIWNEQFF.